The sequence of this TCR beta chain was determined in a study of T cells in Graves' hyperthyroidism and ophthalmopathy. This clonotype turned up a few times. Amplification targeted TCR beta CDR3 regions from RNA transcripts. The HTBI primer set served for first-round RT-PCR of the TCR CDR3. TCRdb redid the calling of the multiplex PCR reads with MiXCR, one entry per CDR3 protein. The table has 650,000 to 750,000 distinct CDR3 sequences, approximately 15% seen once. This CDR3 comprises 14 residues. Per the germline V gene, CDR1 is SEHNR and CDR2 is FQNEAQ (reference sequence). The V end was cut by 2 bases, the J end by 2 bases, with 10 bases between.

The V gene is TRBV7-9, the J gene TRBJ2-7; the D is unclear. Sequencing was performed on blood. The TCR comes from a woman between 18 and 29 years old with Graves' hyperthyroidism. CDR3 amino acids: CASSLTVRAYEQYF. For the CDR3, the DNA is TGTGCCAGCAGCTTAACGGTACGCGCCTACGAGCAGTACTTC. Supplemented by reference TRBV7-9 and TRBJ2-7, the full variable domain reads DTGVSQNPRHKITKRGQNVTFRCDPISEHNRLYWYRQTLGQGPEFLTYFQNEAQLEKSRLLSDRFSAERPKGSFSTLEIQRTEQGDSAMYLCASSLTVRAYEQYFGPGTRLTVT.